The 11 T cell receptor beta chains below come from one sample, sequenced in a study of OX40 agonist ivuxolimab in advanced cancers. The data were produced by immunoSEQ multiplex PCR, yet TCRdb's version contains in-frame clones alone and is incomplete. Of about 80,000 clones listed, 92% were seen once; the top ten hold over 6.5%. The sequenced sample was CD4+ or CD8+ T cells sorted from blood, obtained in a trial of the OX40 agonist ivuxolimab. Receptor source: an adult with an advanced solid tumor such as melanoma, head and neck, liver or kidney cancer.

This chain links TRBV2 with TRBJ1-1; D may be TRBD1 (6 bases). Germline CDR1 SNHLY, CDR2 FYNNEI. This CDR3 is built from 12 residues. Between the trimmed V and J ends, which lost 6 bases and 10 bases, there was a span of 15 bases. DNA for the CDR3: TGTGCCAGCAGGGATTACAGGGTGTCAGCTTTCTTT. Amino acid sequence: CASRDYRVSAFF.

CDR3 bases: TGCGCCAGCAGATCTGGGGCCAACGTCCTGACTTTC. Translation: CASRSGANVLTF. V gene TRBV10-2 combines with J gene TRBJ2-6; D is unclear. CDR3 length: 12 amino acids. Germline values: CDR1 WSHSY, CDR2 SAAADI. Deletions cut 6 bases from V and 1 base from J, with 1 base between.

V usage is TRBV19 and J usage is TRBJ2-4; 7 bases agree with TRBD2. This CDR3 region has 12 residues. In germline, CDR1 is LNHDA, CDR2 SQIVND (reference sequence). The junction had 0 bases not matched to a gene; V was cut back by 3 bases and J by 7 bases. The chain's CDR3 is CASSMGGNIQYF. The CDR3 DNA follows: TGTGCCAGTAGTATGGGGGGGAACATTCAGTACTTC.

V usage is TRBV5-6 and J usage is TRBJ1-6; D unresolved. The length of the CDR3 is 16 residues. Germline V CDR1 and CDR2: SGHDT, YYEEEE. V lost 0 bases, J lost 3 bases, and 10 bases lay in between. CDR3 in DNA: TGTGCCAGCAGCTTGGGGCTGACGAACTATAATTCACCCCTCCACTTT. This translates into CASSLGLTNYNSPLHF.

The rearrangement joins TRBV13 to TRBJ1-6, with D tentatively TRBD1 (5 bases). Germline CDR1 PRHDT, CDR2 FYEKMQ (reference sequence). This CDR3 comprises 15 residues. Trimming removed 4 bases from V and 4 bases from J, with 11 bases in between. For the CDR3, the DNA is TGTGCCAGCAGCTCAGGGACCGAGTATAATTCACCCCTCCACTTT. Its protein is CASSSGTEYNSPLHF.

This clone was recorded a few times. The rearrangement joins TRBV6-4 to TRBJ2-2, with TRBD1 as a possible D gene (6 bases). Germline assignment: CDR1 MRHNA and CDR2 SNTAGT. This CDR3 region has 13 residues. With 4 bases removed from V and 3 bases from J, the gap between germline ends came to 6 bases. The chain's CDR3 is CASSGTDTGELFF. The CDR3 DNA is TGTGCCAGCAGTGGGACAGACACCGGGGAGCTGTTTTTT.

The chain combines TRBV23-1 with TRBJ2-1; D is perhaps TRBD2 (6 bases). TRBV23-1 is an ORF; its function is uncertain. Trimming stripped 3 bases from V and 8 bases from J, with 11 bases between. The CDR3 has 13 amino acids. The CDR3 DNA reads as TGCGCCAGCAGTCATGGGACTGAGCATGAGCAGTTCTTC. Protein product: CASSHGTEHEQFF.

This clone was recorded once. The rearrangement joins TRBV18 to TRBJ2-2; 10 bases are a match to TRBD1. V lost 3 bases, J lost 3 bases, and 7 bases stayed unmatched. Germline V gene sequence: CDR1 KGHSH, CDR2 LQKENI. The CDR3 spans 17 residues. CDR3 in DNA: TGTGCCAGCTCACCCAGTGGGACAGGGGAGTACACCGGGGAGCTGTTTTTT. This codes for CASSPSGTGEYTGELFF. The whole variable domain, remainder taken from reference TRBV18 and TRBJ2-2, is NAGVMQNPRHLVRRRGQEARLRCSPMKGHSHVYWYRQLPEEGLKFMVYLQKENIIDESGMPKERFSAEFPKEGPSILRIQQVVRGDSAAYFCASSPSGTGEYTGELFFGEGSRLTVL.

This clone was seen only once. The chain combines TRBV21-1 with TRBJ2-7; the table assigns TRBD2, which was not confirmed against the DNA. TRBV21-1 is deemed a pseudogene. This CDR3 region has 16 residues. CDR3 residues: CASSKGAPADSYEQYF. CDR3 nucleotide sequence: TGTGCCAGCAGCAAAGGAGCCCCAGCGGACTCCTACGAGCAGTACTTC.

The V call is TRBV5-5, the J call TRBJ1-6; a possible D gene is TRBD1 (5 bases). This CDR3 is built from 14 residues. The V gene lost 3 bases and the J gene lost 13 bases, with 17 bases spanning the gap. From germline, CDR1 is SGHKS and CDR2 YYEKEE (reference sequence). The CDR3 DNA follows: TGTGCCAGCAGCTGGACCTGGGGTGGGGGGCCCCTCCACTTT. Protein: CASSWTWGGGPLHF.

The chain joins TRBV30 to TRBJ1-6; unclear D gene. With 2 bases removed from V and 15 bases from J, the gap between germline ends came to 5 bases. This CDR3 is built from 9 residues. Germline CDR1 is GTSNPN and CDR2 is SVGIG (reference sequence). The CDR3 here is CAWSPLLHF. The CDR3 region has the DNA TGTGCCTGGAGTCCGCTCCTCCACTTT.